This passage covers 16 T cell receptor beta chains from one sample sequenced in a study of post-analysis software for immune sequencing data. Study findings and constraints: There were five TRBV segments more frequent in patients than controls, and TRBV5-6, TRBV5-1 and TRBV20-1 were among them.

Their antigen targets remain unknown. TCR beta cDNA libraries had unique molecular identifiers. MiXCR, applied by TCRdb to the PCR reads, yields one record per CDR3 protein. The table includes about 400,000 distinct CDR3 sequences, less than 40% detected once. The sequencing input was blood. These receptors all come from a girl aged 10-17 years with multiple sclerosis.

The chain couples TRBV7-9 to TRBJ1-2; D is perhaps TRBD1 (6 bases). The V and J ends lost 5 bases and 1 base respectively, with 11 bases between them. CDR1 and CDR2 (germline): SEHNR, FQNEAQ (reference sequence). This CDR3 comprises 14 residues. As DNA, the CDR3 is TGTGCCAGCAGCCCTACAGGGATTAACTATGGCTACACCTTC. It specifies CASSPTGINYGYTF.

This clonotype was counted only a few times. This sequence joins TRBV6-2 or TRBV6-3 and TRBJ2-1; weak D call: TRBD2 (6 bases). V dropped 1 base and J dropped 7 bases, with 8 bases sitting between them. This CDR3 is built from 13 residues. Germline loops: CDR1 MNHEY, CDR2 SVGEGT. This chain's CDR3 is CASSYWAGNEQFF. CDR3 nucleotide sequence: TGTGCCAGCAGTTACTGGGCGGGGAATGAGCAGTTCTTC.

This clonotype was found a few times. The chain carries TRBV24-1 and TRBJ2-1, with 8 positions matching TRBD1. Unmatched junction bases numbered 10, after V lost 5 bases and J lost 8 bases. Germline loops: CDR1 KGHDR, CDR2 SFDVKD. The CDR3 is 15 residues long. The CDR3 reads CATSGRDRNIYEQFF. For the CDR3, the DNA is TGTGCCACCAGTGGCCGGGACAGGAACATATATGAGCAGTTCTTC.

The chain links TRBV5-1 to TRBJ2-1, with 9 bases aligning to TRBD2. V lost 3 bases and J lost 7; bases outside the gene matches: 5. The CDR3 sequence is 14 residues long. Germline CDR1 reads SGHRS; CDR2 reads YFSETQ. CDR3 in amino acids: CASSYERGANEQFF. As DNA, the CDR3 is TGCGCCAGCAGCTACGAGCGGGGGGCAAATGAGCAGTTCTTC. Using reference TRBV5-1 and TRBJ2-1 for the parts outside the CDR3, the full variable domain is KAGVTQTPRYLIKTRGQQVTLSCSPISGHRSVSWYQQTPGQGLQFLFEYFSETQRNKGNFPGRFSGRQFSNSRSEMNVSTLELGDSALYLCASSYERGANEQFFGPGTRLTVL.

About this clonotype: At one end, the junction sequence differs from germline, possibly due to a read error. The J gene is TRBJ1-2, the V gene TRBV7-2; D gene ambiguous. CDR1 and CDR2 (germline): SGHTA, FQGNSA. This CDR3 has 14 residues. The CDR3 DNA sequence: TGTGCCGGCAGCCAAGTCGGGTCCGGTTATGGCTACACCTTC. Amino acid sequence: CAGSQVGSGYGYTF.

This clonotype appeared a few times. This chain uses TRBV20-1 with TRBJ2-7; D is tentatively TRBD1 or TRBD2 (6 bases each). Germline CDR1 DFQATT, CDR2 SNEGSKA (reference sequence). This CDR3 has 14 residues. The germline V and J ends were trimmed by 0 bases and 3 bases, with 12 bases remaining between them. The CDR3 sequence: CSAREMRGVYEQYF. CDR3 DNA: TGCAGTGCTAGAGAAATGAGGGGGGTCTACGAGCAGTACTTC.

This clonotype occurred a few times. This chain links TRBV12-3 or TRBV12-4 with TRBJ1-5; TRBD1 aligns across 9 bases. This CDR3 has 14 amino acids. The junction had 5 bases not matched to a gene; V was cut back by 6 bases and J by 5 bases. This CDR3 is CASRIDRGDQPQHF. CDR3 sequence (DNA): TGTGCCAGCAGGATAGACAGGGGGGATCAGCCCCAGCATTTT.

This chain connects TRBV20-1 to TRBJ2-1; 10 bases fit TRBD2. Losses at the gene ends were 6 bases for V and 0 bases for J; bases not matched to a gene: 8. The CDR3 covers 16 residues. Germline lookup yields CDR1 DFQATT and CDR2 SNEGSKA (reference sequence). The CDR3 is CSASQAGGPSYNEQFF. The DNA for the CDR3 is TGCAGTGCCTCCCAAGCGGGGGGGCCCTCCTACAATGAGCAGTTCTTC.

The chain employs TRBV7-9 and TRBJ2-3; no clear D. The germline CDR1 and CDR2 sequences are SEHNR and FQNEAQ (reference sequence). Trimming took 5 bases from V and 9 from J, leaving 15 bases between them. The CDR3 has 13 amino acids. The CDR3 region has the DNA TGTGCCAGCAGCCACCGGACGGAAATAACGCAGTATTTT. It specifies CASSHRTEITQYF.

This rearrangement joins TRBV27 to TRBJ1-4; no clear D. This CDR3 has 14 amino acids. V was shortened by 6 bases and J by 7 bases, with 15 bases between the two germline ends. Germline values: CDR1 MNHEY, CDR2 SMNVEV (reference sequence). CDR3 loop: CASSPAVISEKLFF. CDR3 nucleotide sequence: TGTGCCAGCAGCCCAGCGGTCATAAGTGAAAAACTGTTTTTT.

The chain is built from TRBV12-5 and TRBJ1-2; maybe TRBD1 (5 bases). The length of the CDR3 is 13 residues. V lost 3 bases and J lost 3, with 8 bases in between. Germline V lookup: CDR1 LGHNT, CDR2 FRNRAP. CDR3 nucleotide sequence: TGTGCTAGTGGTTTTGGGGGGTACTATGGCTACACCTTC. Residues: CASGFGGYYGYTF.

The CDR3 loop reads CASSQGPGGSGANVLTF. DNA for the CDR3: TGTGCCAGCAGCCAAGGTCCTGGGGGTTCTGGGGCCAACGTCCTGACTTTC. The chain links TRBV3-1 to TRBJ2-6; perhaps D is TRBD1 or TRBD2 (5 bases each). The germline gives CDR1 LGHDT, CDR2 YNNKEL (reference sequence). V gave up 1 base and J gave up 1 base, with 11 bases separating them. This CDR3 is built from 17 residues. Using reference TRBV3-1 and TRBJ2-6 for the parts outside the CDR3, the full variable domain is DTAVSQTPKYLVTQMGNDKSIKCEQNLGHDTMYWYKQDSKKFLKIMFSYNNKELIINETVPNRFSPKSPDKAHLNLHINSLELGDSAVYFCASSQGPGGSGANVLTFGAGSRLTVL.

The J gene is TRBJ2-6, the V gene TRBV10-3; D may be TRBD2 (7 bases). The CDR3 sequence is 19 residues long. V was trimmed by 6 bases and J by 1 base, leaving 22 bases between them. CDR1 and CDR2 from the germline V gene are ENHRY and SYGVKD. For the CDR3, the DNA is TGTGCCATCAGCCCTACTGGGGTAGGGGGAGGGTCTGGGGCCAACGTCCTGACTTTC. Its translation: CAISPTGVGGGSGANVLTF.

This clonotype has at least ten counts. The rearrangement uses TRBV6-5 and TRBJ2-1; 11 nucleotides line up with TRBD1. V gave up 6 bases and J gave up 5 bases; unmatched junction bases: 6. Germline V lookup: CDR1 MNHEY, CDR2 SVGAGI. The CDR3 is made up of 15 amino acids. CDR3 in DNA: TGTGCCAGCAGAACTGGGACAGGGGGTGACAATGAGCAGTTCTTC. As protein: CASRTGTGGDNEQFF.

V and J are TRBV20-1 and TRBJ1-2; 7 bases align to TRBD1. V dropped 5 bases and J dropped 4; count of bases not matched to a gene: 16. There are 16 residues in the CDR3. Germline lookup yields CDR1 DFQATT and CDR2 SNEGSKA (reference sequence). Written as DNA, the CDR3 is TGCAGTGCTTTACACCCTCGGGACAGATTATTCTATGGCTACACCTTC. The encoded protein is CSALHPRDRLFYGYTF.

The chain carries TRBV13 and TRBJ2-5, with D possibly matching TRBD2 (6 bases). The CDR3 is made up of 12 amino acids. The V gene lost 6 bases and the J gene lost 11 bases, with 16 bases spanning the gap. The germline V gene has CDR1 PRHDT and CDR2 FYEKMQ (reference sequence). The CDR3 reads CASRQAGNEQYF. The CDR3 bases are TGTGCCAGCAGACAAGCGGGCAATGAGCAGTACTTC.